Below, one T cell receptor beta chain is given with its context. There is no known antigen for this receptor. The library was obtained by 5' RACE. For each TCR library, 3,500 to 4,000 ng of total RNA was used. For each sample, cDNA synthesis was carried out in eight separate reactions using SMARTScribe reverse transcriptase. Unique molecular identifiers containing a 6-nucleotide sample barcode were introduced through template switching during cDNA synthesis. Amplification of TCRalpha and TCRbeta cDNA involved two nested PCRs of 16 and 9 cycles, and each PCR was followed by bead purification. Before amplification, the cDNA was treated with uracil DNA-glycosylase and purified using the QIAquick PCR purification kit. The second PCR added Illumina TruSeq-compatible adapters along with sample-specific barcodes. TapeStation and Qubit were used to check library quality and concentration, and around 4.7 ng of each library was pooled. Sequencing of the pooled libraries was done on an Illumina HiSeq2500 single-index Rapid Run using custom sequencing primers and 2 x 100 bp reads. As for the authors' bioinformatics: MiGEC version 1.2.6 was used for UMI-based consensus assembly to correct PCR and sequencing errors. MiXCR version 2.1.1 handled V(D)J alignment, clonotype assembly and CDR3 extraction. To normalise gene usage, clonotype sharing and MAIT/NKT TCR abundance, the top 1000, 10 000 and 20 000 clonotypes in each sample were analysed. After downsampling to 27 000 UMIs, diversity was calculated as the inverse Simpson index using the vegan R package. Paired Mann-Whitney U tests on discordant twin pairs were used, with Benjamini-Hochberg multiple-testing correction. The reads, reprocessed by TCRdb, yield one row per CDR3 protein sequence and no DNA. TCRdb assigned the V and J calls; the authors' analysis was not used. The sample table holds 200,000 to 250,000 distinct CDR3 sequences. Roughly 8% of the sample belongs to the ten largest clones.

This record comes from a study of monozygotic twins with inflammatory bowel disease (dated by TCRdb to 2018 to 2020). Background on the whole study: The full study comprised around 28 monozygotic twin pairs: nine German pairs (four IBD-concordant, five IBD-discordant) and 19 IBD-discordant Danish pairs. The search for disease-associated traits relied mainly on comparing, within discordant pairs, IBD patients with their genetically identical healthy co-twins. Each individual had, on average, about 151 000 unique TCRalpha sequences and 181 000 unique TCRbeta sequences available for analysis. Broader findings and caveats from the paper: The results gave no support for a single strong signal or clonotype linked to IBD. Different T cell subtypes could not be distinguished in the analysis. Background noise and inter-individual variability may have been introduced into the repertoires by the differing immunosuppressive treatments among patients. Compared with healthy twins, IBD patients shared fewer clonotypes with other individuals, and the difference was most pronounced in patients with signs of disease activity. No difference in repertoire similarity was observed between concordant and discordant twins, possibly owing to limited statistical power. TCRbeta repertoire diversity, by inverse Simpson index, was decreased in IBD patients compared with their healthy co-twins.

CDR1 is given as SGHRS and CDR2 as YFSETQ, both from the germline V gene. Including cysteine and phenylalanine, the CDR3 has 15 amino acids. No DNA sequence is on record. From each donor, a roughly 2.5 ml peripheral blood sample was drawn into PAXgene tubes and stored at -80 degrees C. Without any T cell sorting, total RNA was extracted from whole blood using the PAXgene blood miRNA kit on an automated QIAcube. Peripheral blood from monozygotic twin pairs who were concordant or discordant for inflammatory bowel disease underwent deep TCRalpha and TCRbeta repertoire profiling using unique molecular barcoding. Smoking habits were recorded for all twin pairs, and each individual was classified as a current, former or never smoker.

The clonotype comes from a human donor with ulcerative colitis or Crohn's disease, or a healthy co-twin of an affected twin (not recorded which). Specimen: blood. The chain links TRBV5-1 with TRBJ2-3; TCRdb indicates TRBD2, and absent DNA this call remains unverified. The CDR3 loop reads CASSLRLASIDTQYF.